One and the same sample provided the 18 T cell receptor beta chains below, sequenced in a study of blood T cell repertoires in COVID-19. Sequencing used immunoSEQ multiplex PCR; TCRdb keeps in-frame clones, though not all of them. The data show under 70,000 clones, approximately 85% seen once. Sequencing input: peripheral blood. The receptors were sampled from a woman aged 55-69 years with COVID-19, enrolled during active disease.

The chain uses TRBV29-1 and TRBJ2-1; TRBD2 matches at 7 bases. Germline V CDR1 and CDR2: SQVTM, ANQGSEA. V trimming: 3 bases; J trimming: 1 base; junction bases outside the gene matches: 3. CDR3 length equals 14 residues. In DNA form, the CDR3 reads TGCAGCGTTGAGTCCGGGGGGTCCTACAATGAGCAGTTCTTC. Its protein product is CSVESGGSYNEQFF.

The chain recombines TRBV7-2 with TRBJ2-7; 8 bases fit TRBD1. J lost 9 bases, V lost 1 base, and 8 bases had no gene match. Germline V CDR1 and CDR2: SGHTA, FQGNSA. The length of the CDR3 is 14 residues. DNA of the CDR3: TGTGCCAGCAGCTTAGGGGGACAGGTTGAAAGGCAGTACTTC. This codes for CASSLGGQVERQYF.

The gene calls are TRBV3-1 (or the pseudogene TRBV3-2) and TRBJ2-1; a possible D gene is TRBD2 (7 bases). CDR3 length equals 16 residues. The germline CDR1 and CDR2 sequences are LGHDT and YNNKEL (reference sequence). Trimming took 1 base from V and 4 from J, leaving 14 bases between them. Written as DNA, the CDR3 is TGTGCCAGCAGCCAAGGTGGAGCGGGGACATACAATGAGCAGTTCTTC. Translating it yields CASSQGGAGTYNEQFF.

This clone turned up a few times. The CDR3 reads CASSLQGAANSPLHF. CDR3 nucleotides: TGTGCCAGCAGCTTACAGGGGGCGGCTAATTCACCCCTCCACTTT. V and J are TRBV7-2 and TRBJ1-6, with 8 bases identical to TRBD1. The CDR3 length is 15 residues. With V trimmed by 2 bases and J by 6 bases, 3 bases remained unmatched. In germline, CDR1 is SGHTA, CDR2 FQGNSA. The full variable domain, with the rest looked up from reference TRBV7-2 and TRBJ1-6, is GAGVSQSPSNKVTEKGKDVELRCDPISGHTALYWYRQSLGQGLEFLIYFQGNSAPDKSGLPSDRFSAERTGGSVSTLTIQRTQQEDSAVYLCASSLQGAANSPLHFGNGTRLTVT.

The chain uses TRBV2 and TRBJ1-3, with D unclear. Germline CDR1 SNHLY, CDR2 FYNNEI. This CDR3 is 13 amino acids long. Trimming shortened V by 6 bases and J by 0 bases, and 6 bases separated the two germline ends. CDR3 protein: CASSRISGNTIYF. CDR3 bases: TGTGCCAGCAGCCGTATCTCTGGAAACACCATATATTTT.

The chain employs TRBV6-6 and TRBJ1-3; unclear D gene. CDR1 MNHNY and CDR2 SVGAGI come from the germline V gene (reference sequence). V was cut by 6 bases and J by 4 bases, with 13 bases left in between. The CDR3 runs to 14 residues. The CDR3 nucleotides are TGTGCCAGCAGCGCAACTCTTTCCGGAAACACCATATATTTT. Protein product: CASSATLSGNTIYF.

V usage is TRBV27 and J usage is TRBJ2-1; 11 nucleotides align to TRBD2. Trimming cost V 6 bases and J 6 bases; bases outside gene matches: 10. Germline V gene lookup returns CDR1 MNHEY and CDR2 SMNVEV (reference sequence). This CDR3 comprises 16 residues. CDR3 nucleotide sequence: TGTGCCAGCAGCCATTTAGCGGGAGGGCCAACCAATGAGCAGTTCTTC. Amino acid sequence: CASSHLAGGPTNEQFF.

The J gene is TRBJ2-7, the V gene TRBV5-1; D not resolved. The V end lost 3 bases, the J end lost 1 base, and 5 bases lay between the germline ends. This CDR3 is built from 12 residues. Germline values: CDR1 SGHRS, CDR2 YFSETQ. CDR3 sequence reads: CASSSPSYEQYF. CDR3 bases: TGCGCCAGCAGCTCCCCTTCCTACGAGCAGTACTTC.

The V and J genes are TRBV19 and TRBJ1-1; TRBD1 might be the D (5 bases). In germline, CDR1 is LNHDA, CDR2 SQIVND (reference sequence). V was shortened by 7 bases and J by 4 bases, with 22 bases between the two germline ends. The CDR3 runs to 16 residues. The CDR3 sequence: CASTLGGTVGGTEAFF. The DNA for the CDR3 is TGTGCCAGTACCTTGGGCGGTACGGTGGGGGGCACTGAAGCTTTCTTT. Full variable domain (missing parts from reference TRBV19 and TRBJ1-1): DGGITQSPKYLFRKEGQNVTLSCEQNLNHDAMYWYRQDPGQGLRLIYYSQIVNDFQKGDIAEGYSVSREKKESFPLTVTSAQKNPTAFYLCASTLGGTVGGTEAFFGQGTRLTVV.

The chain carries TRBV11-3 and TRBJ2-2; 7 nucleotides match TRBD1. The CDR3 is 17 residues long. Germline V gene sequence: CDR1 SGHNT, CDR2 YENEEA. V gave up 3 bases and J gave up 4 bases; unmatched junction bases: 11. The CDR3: CASSFEVTGSSTGELFF. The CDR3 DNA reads TGTGCCAGCAGCTTTGAAGTGACAGGGTCGAGCACCGGGGAGCTGTTTTTT. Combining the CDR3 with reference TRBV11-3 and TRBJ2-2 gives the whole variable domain EAGVVQSPRYKIIEKKQPVAFWCNPISGHNTLYWYLQNLGQGPELLIRYENEEAVDDSQLPKDRFSAERLKGVDSTLKIQPAELGDSAVYLCASSFEVTGSSTGELFFGEGSRLTVL.

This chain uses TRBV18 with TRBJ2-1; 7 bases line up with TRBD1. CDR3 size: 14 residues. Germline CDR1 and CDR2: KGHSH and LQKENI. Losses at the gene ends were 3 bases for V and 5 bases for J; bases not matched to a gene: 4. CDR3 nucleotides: TGTGCCAGCTCACCTGGGACAGCAGACAATGAGCAGTTCTTC. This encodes CASSPGTADNEQFF.

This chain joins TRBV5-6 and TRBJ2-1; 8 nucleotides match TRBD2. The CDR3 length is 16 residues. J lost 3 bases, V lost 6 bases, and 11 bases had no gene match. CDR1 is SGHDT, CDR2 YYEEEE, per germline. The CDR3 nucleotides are TGTGCCAGCAACCCCGGGTGGGGACTAGTCTACAATGAGCAGTTCTTC. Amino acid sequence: CASNPGWGLVYNEQFF.

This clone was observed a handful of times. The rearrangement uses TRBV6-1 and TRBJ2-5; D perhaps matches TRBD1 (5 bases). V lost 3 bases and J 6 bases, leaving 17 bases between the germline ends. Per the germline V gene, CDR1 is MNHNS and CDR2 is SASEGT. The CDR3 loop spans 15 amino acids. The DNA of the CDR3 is TGTGCCAGCAGTGAGTTGGACACTCACCGAAAGACCCAGTACTTC. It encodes CASSELDTHRKTQYF.

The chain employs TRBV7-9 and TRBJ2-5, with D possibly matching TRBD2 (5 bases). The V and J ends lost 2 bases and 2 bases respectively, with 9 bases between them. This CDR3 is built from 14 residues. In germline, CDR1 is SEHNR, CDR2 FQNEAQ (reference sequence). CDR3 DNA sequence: TGTGCCAGCAGCTTATTGTTAGCGCAAGAGACCCAGTACTTC. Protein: CASSLLLAQETQYF.

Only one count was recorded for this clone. In DNA form, the CDR3 reads TGCGCCAGCAGCCAAGATCGCGGAGAAGGGGGTTCAGGCTACACCTTC. Translating gives CASSQDRGEGGSGYTF. The V gene is TRBV4-3, the J gene TRBJ1-2; tentatively, D is TRBD1 (6 bases). Germline assignment: CDR1 LGHNA and CDR2 YSLEER. This CDR3 contains 16 residues. The V end was cut by 0 bases, the J end by 8 bases, with 19 bases between.

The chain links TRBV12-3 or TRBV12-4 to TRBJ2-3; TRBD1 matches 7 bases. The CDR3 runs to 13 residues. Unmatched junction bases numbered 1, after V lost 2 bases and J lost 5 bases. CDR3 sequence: CASSLRDRDTQYF. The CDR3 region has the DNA TGTGCCAGCAGTTTAAGGGACAGAGATACGCAGTATTTT.

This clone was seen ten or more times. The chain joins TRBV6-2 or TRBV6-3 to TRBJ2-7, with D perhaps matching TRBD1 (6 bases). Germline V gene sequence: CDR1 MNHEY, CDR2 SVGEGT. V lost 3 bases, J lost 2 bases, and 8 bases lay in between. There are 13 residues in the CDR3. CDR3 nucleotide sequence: TGTGCCAGCAGTTATACAGGGCCCTACGAGCAGTACTTC. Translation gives CASSYTGPYEQYF.

CDR3 sequence: CASSAQGVYETQYF. The CDR3 nucleotides are TGTGCCAGTAGTGCACAGGGGGTGTATGAGACCCAGTACTTC. The V gene is TRBV19, the J gene TRBJ2-5; 8 bases are shared with TRBD1. After removal of 5 bases from V and 5 bases from J, the junction contained 7 bases not matched to a gene. This CDR3 region has 14 residues. CDR1 LNHDA and CDR2 SQIVND come from the germline V gene (reference sequence).